This T cell receptor (beta chain) came from a study of shared clonotypes between healthy human individuals. Turning to the study itself: Every donor yielded three CD4 naive, three CD4 memory, two CD8 naive and one CD8 memory plate.

Selected positively for CCR7 and CD45RO-negative, naive CD8 cells excluded terminally differentiated effector memory CD45RA+ cells. Caucasian adults residing in Nashville, Tennessee made up all the donors. This clone was picked up a small number of times. Trimming pared 3 bases from V and 1 base from J, leaving 12 bases between. The CDR3 has 15 amino acids. CDR1 MNHEY and CDR2 SMNVEV come from the germline V gene (reference sequence). Produced via immunoSEQ multiplex PCR; TCRdb's table is partial and in-frame only. Among around 600,000 clones listed, 85% to 95% were seen once. The sequenced material came from naive CD8+ T cells sorted from blood. The J gene is TRBJ1-1, the V gene TRBV27; no clear D. The receptor was isolated from a woman in her 30s in good health. The CDR3 DNA follows: TGTGCCAGCAGTTTGGGCATCCCCGAGAACACTGAAGCTTTCTTT. This gives the protein CASSLGIPENTEAFF.